Presented here are 30 T cell receptor beta chains from one specimen sequenced in a study of blood T cell repertoires in COVID-19. Data came from immunoSEQ multiplex PCR; TCRdb stores just in-frame clones and leaves some out. The table has 200,000 to 250,000 clones, approximately 90% seen once; the top ten hold around 1%. The source material was PBMCs or T cells enriched from blood (not recorded which). The receptor source for this set is a man aged 45-65 years who had been exposed to COVID-19.

Concerning this clone itself: Other nucleotide sequences from this sample produce the same CDR3. V usage is TRBV5-1 and J usage is TRBJ2-5; weak D call: TRBD1 (6 bases). Trimming left V 4 bases short and J 2 bases short, with 9 bases between. CDR1 is SGHRS and CDR2 is YFSETQ in the germline V gene. The CDR3 consists of 13 residues. CDR3 nucleotide sequence: TGCGCCAGCAGCCCACAGGGTCAAGAGACCCAGTACTTC. Translation gives CASSPQGQETQYF.

This chain links TRBV3-1 (or the pseudogene TRBV3-2) with TRBJ2-7, with 8 bases fitting TRBD1. CDR1 is LGHDT and CDR2 is YNNKEL in the germline V gene (reference sequence). This CDR3 region has 16 residues. V lost 3 bases and J lost 1; bases outside the gene matches: 8. The CDR3 loop is CASSHREWTGSYEQYF. As DNA, the CDR3 is TGTGCCAGCAGCCACCGAGAATGGACAGGGTCCTACGAGCAGTACTTC.

This chain joins TRBV10-3 and TRBJ2-2, with D possibly matching TRBD2 (6 bases). The CDR3 runs to 15 residues. The ends were cut back, 3 bases at V and 1 base at J, with 9 bases in the middle. The germline V gene has CDR1 ENHRY and CDR2 SYGVKD. The CDR3 bases are TGTGCCATCAGTGATACGGGGGAGAACACCGGGGAGCTGTTTTTT. Protein product: CAISDTGENTGELFF.

This rearrangement joins TRBV19 to TRBJ2-1, with 7 bases that match TRBD2. V lost 6 bases and J lost 6; bases outside the gene matches: 5. The CDR3 has 13 amino acids. CDR1 LNHDA and CDR2 SQIVND come from the germline V gene (reference sequence). In DNA, the CDR3 is TGTGCCAGTAGGGGAGGGACTCTCAATGAGCAGTTCTTC. Encoded protein: CASRGGTLNEQFF.

This chain links TRBV28 with TRBJ2-2; D may be TRBD2 (6 bases). Germline V gene sequence: CDR1 MDHEN, CDR2 SYDVKM. With 8 bases removed from V and 6 bases from J, the gap between germline ends came to 13 bases. The CDR3 has 13 residues. The CDR3 nucleotides are TGTGCCAGCGCCTTCGCGGGGTCCGGGGAGCTGTTTTTT. This translates into CASAFAGSGELFF.

On this clone: Compared with germline, one end of the junction differs, possibly owing to a read error. The chain carries TRBV5-6 and TRBJ2-6, with no clear D. The CDR3 extends over 15 amino acids. From germline, CDR1 is SGHDT and CDR2 YYEEEE. The CDR3 nucleotides are TGTGCCAGCACCTTGAGCTACTCTGGGGCCAACGTCCTGACTTTC. As protein: CASTLSYSGANVLTF. Full variable domain (outside the CDR3, taken from reference TRBV5-6 and TRBJ2-6): DAGVTQSPTHLIKTRGQQVTLRCSPKSGHDTVSWYQQALGQGPQFIFQYYEEEERQRGNFPDRFSGHQFPNYSSELNVNALLLGDSALYLCASTLSYSGANVLTFGAGSRLTVL.

CDR3 amino acids: CSVDKAGGASGTGELFF. DNA of the CDR3: TGCAGCGTTGATAAGGCAGGGGGCGCCTCCGGCACCGGGGAGCTGTTTTTT. This rearrangement joins TRBV29-1 to TRBJ2-2; TRBD1 matches 8 bases. There are 17 residues in the CDR3. Germline V lookup: CDR1 SQVTM, CDR2 ANQGSEA. V shed 3 bases and J 4 bases; nucleotides not matched to a gene: 13.

The rearrangement joins TRBV19 to TRBJ1-5; 8 nucleotides agree with TRBD1. Trimming cost V 5 bases and J 5 bases; bases outside gene matches: 11. Germline V lookup: CDR1 LNHDA, CDR2 SQIVND (reference sequence). The CDR3 extends over 16 amino acids. The CDR3 here is CASSPPAGGLHQPQHF. The CDR3 DNA is TGTGCCAGTAGTCCGCCGGCAGGGGGCCTGCATCAGCCCCAGCATTTT.

The J gene is TRBJ1-6, the V gene TRBV2, with D maybe TRBD1 (5 bases). This CDR3 has 16 residues. Germline values: CDR1 SNHLY, CDR2 FYNNEI. The ends were cut back, 4 bases at V and 0 bases at J, with 10 bases in the middle. This chain's CDR3 is CASSAGRSSYNSPLHF. CDR3 DNA: TGTGCCAGCAGTGCAGGGCGGAGCTCCTATAATTCACCCCTCCACTTT. Together with reference TRBV2 and TRBJ1-6, the CDR3 gives the full variable domain: EPEVTQTPSHQVTQMGQEVILRCVPISNHLYFYWYRQILGQKVEFLVSFYNNEISEKSEIFDDQFSVERPDGSNFTLKIRSTKLEDSAMYFCASSAGRSSYNSPLHFGNGTRLTVT.

The J gene is TRBJ1-6, the V gene TRBV27; tentative D call: TRBD1 (6 bases). The germline CDR1 and CDR2 sequences are MNHEY and SMNVEV (reference sequence). The CDR3 sequence is 16 residues long. With 1 base removed from V and 9 bases from J, the gap between germline ends came to 16 bases. This CDR3 is CASSLLGHPRGSPLHF. The DNA of the CDR3 is TGTGCCAGCAGTTTATTGGGACACCCTCGGGGTTCACCCCTCCACTTT.

This chain uses TRBV7-9 with TRBJ2-7; D call uncertain. This CDR3 is built from 13 residues. V was shortened by 0 bases and J by 4 bases, with 7 bases between the two germline ends. Germline loops: CDR1 SEHNR, CDR2 FQNEAQ (reference sequence). CDR3 region: CASSLADGYEQYV. CDR3 nucleotides: TGTGCCAGCAGCTTAGCCGACGGGTACGAGCAGTACGTC.

This chain joins TRBV11-2 and TRBJ1-2; 8 bases map to TRBD1. This CDR3 is built from 14 residues. Trimming removed 5 bases from V and 5 bases from J; junction bases left unmatched: 7. The germline gives CDR1 SGHAT, CDR2 FQNNGV. The chain's CDR3 is CASSQQGVGYGYTF. The CDR3 bases are TGTGCCAGCAGCCAACAGGGGGTGGGGTATGGCTACACCTTC. The full variable domain, rest sourced from reference TRBV11-2 and TRBJ1-2, is EAGVAQSPRYKIIEKRQSVAFWCNPISGHATLYWYQQILGQGPKLLIQFQNNGVVDDSQLPKDRFSAERLKGVDSTLKIQPAKLEDSAVYLCASSQQGVGYGYTFGSGTRLTVV.

This sequence joins TRBV6-6 and TRBJ1-1, with a weak D call TRBD1 (6 bases). Germline CDR1 reads MNHNY; CDR2 reads SVGAGI (reference sequence). Trimming took off 3 bases at V and 3 bases at J, with 11 bases between the two ends. The CDR3 totals 14 residues. This CDR3 reads CASSYTAGDTEAFF. The CDR3 coding sequence is TGTGCCAGCAGTTATACGGCAGGGGACACTGAAGCTTTCTTT.

The chain carries TRBV19 and TRBJ2-3; 8 nucleotides line up with TRBD2. V lost 9 bases and J lost 2; bases outside the gene matches: 7. CDR1 and CDR2 from the germline V gene are LNHDA and SQIVND (reference sequence). This CDR3 comprises 14 residues. The CDR3 is CASGRGGITDTQYF. CDR3 nucleotides: TGTGCCAGCGGGAGGGGGGGAATCACAGATACGCAGTATTTT.

The chain combines TRBV7-2 with TRBJ1-4; 9 bases align to TRBD1. V trimming: 5 bases; J trimming: 8 bases; junction bases outside the gene matches: 6. CDR1 is SGHTA, CDR2 FQGNSA, per germline. The CDR3 extends over 14 amino acids. DNA of the CDR3: TGTGCCAGCAGCCGGACAGGGGAAGGGGAAAAACTGTTTTTT. This encodes CASSRTGEGEKLFF.

The chain links TRBV15 to TRBJ1-6; maybe TRBD1 (6 bases). Per germline, CDR1 LNHNV and CDR2 YYDKDF (reference sequence). V lost 3 bases to trimming and J lost 10 bases, with 10 bases between them. This CDR3 comprises 13 residues. CDR3: CATSSYRESPLHF. Written as DNA, the CDR3 is TGTGCCACCAGCAGTTACAGGGAATCACCCCTCCACTTT.

The V call is TRBV5-6, the J call TRBJ1-2, with 7 bases fitting TRBD1. This CDR3 is 12 amino acids long. The V gene end was trimmed by 7 bases and the J gene end by 5 bases; junction bases not matched to a gene: 5. The germline V gene has CDR1 SGHDT and CDR2 YYEEEE. CDR3 loop: CASSPGQYGYTF. For the CDR3, the DNA is TGTGCCAGCTCTCCGGGACAGTATGGCTACACCTTC.

The V and J genes are TRBV5-8 and TRBJ1-2; D is undetermined. V lost 0 bases to trimming and J lost 5 bases, with 8 bases between them. The CDR3 totals 13 residues. Per germline, CDR1 SGHTS and CDR2 YDEGEE. The CDR3 sequence: CASSLDFSYGYTF. In DNA form, the CDR3 reads TGTGCCAGCAGCTTGGACTTCTCGTATGGCTACACCTTC.

This chain connects TRBV2 to TRBJ1-6; 7 bases are a match to TRBD1. This CDR3 spans 15 amino acids. Germline trimming cut 6 bases from V and 7 bases from J; bases unmatched to any gene: 9. CDR1 is SNHLY and CDR2 is FYNNEI in the germline V gene. CDR3 nucleotide sequence: TGTGCCAGCAGCGGTGACAGGGCAGGCAATTCACCCCTCCACTTT. Translating it yields CASSGDRAGNSPLHF.

This sequence joins TRBV27 and TRBJ1-6, with 10 bases that match TRBD1. V lost 5 bases and J lost 17; bases outside the gene matches: 15. The CDR3 contains 15 residues. Germline values: CDR1 MNHEY, CDR2 SMNVEV (reference sequence). The CDR3 DNA sequence: TGTGCCAGCAGTCCCTCGGGACAGGGGATCGGAAGGTTCCACTTT. Encoded protein: CASSPSGQGIGRFHF.

The rearrangement uses TRBV3-1 (or the pseudogene TRBV3-2) and TRBJ2-2, with 7 bases identical to TRBD2. Per germline, CDR1 LGHDT and CDR2 YNNKEL (reference sequence). J lost 4 bases, V lost 5 bases, and 16 bases had no gene match. The CDR3 extends over 18 amino acids. The CDR3 region has the DNA TGTGCCAGCAGCTACATCGCGATACCCCGCGGGAGCACCGGGGAGCTGTTTTTT. Protein product: CASSYIAIPRGSTGELFF.

The chain links TRBV7-2 to TRBJ2-2; the D is unclear. Germline values: CDR1 SGHTA, CDR2 FQGNSA. Trimming took 2 bases from V and 8 from J, leaving 12 bases between them. The CDR3 is made up of 14 amino acids. The CDR3 DNA reads as TGTGCCAGCAGCTTAATGAGCGCGACGGGGGAGCTGTTTTTT. It translates to CASSLMSATGELFF.

The chain joins TRBV19 to TRBJ2-5, with 11 bases that match TRBD2. The CDR3 is made up of 15 amino acids. Germline V gene data show CDR1 as LNHDA and CDR2 as SQIVND (reference sequence). V was pared by 4 bases and J by 0 bases, with 1 base of the junction left unmatched. CDR3 loop: CASSTLAGDQETQYF. CDR3 DNA sequence: TGTGCCAGTAGTACACTAGCGGGAGACCAAGAGACCCAGTACTTC.

The J gene is TRBJ2-1, the V gene TRBV28, with 11 bases lining up with TRBD1. Germline loops: CDR1 MDHEN, CDR2 SYDVKM. Unmatched junction bases numbered 8, after V lost 6 bases and J lost 7 bases. The CDR3 has 15 residues. This chain's CDR3 is CASSNGQGAVNEQFF. DNA of the CDR3: TGTGCCAGCAGCAACGGACAGGGGGCTGTGAATGAGCAGTTCTTC.

In its sample, this clone was seen once. The gene calls are TRBV28 and TRBJ2-7; no firm D call. The germline CDR1 and CDR2 sequences are MDHEN and SYDVKM. This CDR3 has 12 residues. Trimming cost V 3 bases and J 2 bases, with 5 bases left between them. CDR3 sequence reads: CASSLLAYEQYF. Written as DNA, the CDR3 is TGTGCCAGCAGTTTGCTAGCCTACGAGCAGTACTTC.

The rearrangement joins TRBV7-3 to TRBJ1-2, with D maybe TRBD1 (6 bases). The CDR3 covers 14 residues. Germline V gives CDR1 SGHTA, CDR2 FQGTGA. Trimming took 0 bases from V and 3 from J, leaving 8 bases between them. CDR3 amino acids: CASSLTSGDYGYTF. The CDR3 DNA is TGTGCCAGCAGCTTAACCTCAGGGGACTATGGCTACACCTTC.

A single count supports this clone. The V call is TRBV19, the J call TRBJ1-2, with TRBD1 matching 9 bases. Losses at the gene ends were 7 bases for V and 0 bases for J; bases not matched to a gene: 12. Germline loops: CDR1 LNHDA, CDR2 SQIVND (reference sequence). This CDR3 is 17 amino acids long. Here the CDR3 reads CASKPTGGILANYGYTF. The CDR3 coding sequence is TGTGCCAGTAAACCGACAGGGGGTATTTTGGCTAACTATGGCTACACCTTC.

The chain uses TRBV12-3 or TRBV12-4 and TRBJ1-2, with D perhaps TRBD1 (5 bases). Trimming stripped 8 bases from V and 5 bases from J, with 12 bases between. The CDR3 totals 12 residues. CDR3 amino acids: CASDLRVYGYTF. The CDR3 nucleotides are TGTGCCAGCGATCTCAGGGTTTATGGCTACACCTTC.

This clone turned up a few times. This sequence joins TRBV7-2 and TRBJ1-1; tentative D call: TRBD1 (5 bases). The CDR3 is 13 amino acids. V was pared by 3 bases and J by 4 bases, with 9 bases between. Germline V gene sequence: CDR1 SGHTA, CDR2 FQGNSA. The CDR3 is CASSFAGPTEAFF. The CDR3 DNA follows: TGTGCCAGCAGCTTTGCAGGGCCCACTGAAGCTTTCTTT.

This clone turned up a few times. The genes are TRBV11-3 and TRBJ2-1; a weak D match, TRBD2 (6 bases). With 4 bases removed from V and 9 bases from J, the gap between germline ends came to 16 bases. CDR1 and CDR2 (germline): SGHNT, YENEEA. There are 14 residues in the CDR3. DNA of the CDR3: TGTGCCAGCAGCTACCTCACGGGAGTCGGTGAGCAGTTCTTC. Translating gives CASSYLTGVGEQFF.